This is a list of T cell receptor beta chains from one sample in a study of healthy donors' naive CD4 and CD8 T cells. TCRdb re-derived calls from the reads in MiXCR, one entry per CDR3 protein. The data contain about 200,000 distinct CDR3 sequences, about four fifths of them seen just once; the ten biggest clones take up more than 2%. Specimen: naive CD4+ and CD8+ T cells sorted from blood, pooled from several donors. The receptor source for this set is a pool of human donors in good health; the sample pools cells from several healthy donors. CDR3s include the opening cysteine and the closing phenylalanine or tryptophan. Fields, in order: clone size, J gene, D gene, V gene, CDR3 DNA, CDR3 protein. D genes are given only for firm matches. Size values are once, few and many counts, or a class for expanded clones, and some rows have none.

clone_size: NA; j_call: TRBJ2-1; d_call: TRBD2; v_call: TRBV10-3; cdr3_nt: TGTGCCAGCGGACTAGCGGATACGAATGAGCAGTTCTTC; cdr3_aa: CASGLADTNEQFF
clone_size: NA; j_call: TRBJ1-3; d_call: NA; v_call: TRBV29-1; cdr3_nt: TGCAGCGTTGGACAAAGCTCTGGAAACACCATATATTTT; cdr3_aa: CSVGQSSGNTIYF
clone_size: NA; j_call: TRBJ1-2; d_call: TRBD1; v_call: TRBV12-3/TRBV12-4; cdr3_nt: TGTGCCAGCAGTCCCCGGACAGGCCTCTATGGCTACACCTTC; cdr3_aa: CASSPRTGLYGYTF
clone_size: NA; j_call: TRBJ1-1; d_call: NA; v_call: TRBV15; cdr3_nt: TGTGCCACCAGCAGAGGACGTCTGAACACTGAAGCTTTCTTT; cdr3_aa: CATSRGRLNTEAFF
clone_size: NA; j_call: TRBJ2-1; d_call: NA; v_call: TRBV19; cdr3_nt: TGTGCCAGTAGTAATAGCGGACCGCCCGGGGAGCAGTTCTTC; cdr3_aa: CASSNSGPPGEQFF
clone_size: NA; j_call: TRBJ1-2; d_call: NA; v_call: TRBV29-1; cdr3_nt: TGCAGCGTTGAAGTGGGACCGATCGGCTACACCTTC; cdr3_aa: CSVEVGPIGYTF
clone_size: NA; j_call: TRBJ1-1; d_call: TRBD1; v_call: TRBV29-1; cdr3_nt: TGCAGCGTTTGGGACAGGACCACTGAAGCTTTCTTT; cdr3_aa: CSVWDRTTEAFF
clone_size: NA; j_call: TRBJ2-1; d_call: NA; v_call: TRBV12-3/TRBV12-4; cdr3_nt: TGTGCCAGCAGTGCTATCGGTGAGCAGTTCTTC; cdr3_aa: CASSAIGEQFF
clone_size: NA; j_call: TRBJ2-7; d_call: NA; v_call: TRBV12-3/TRBV12-4; cdr3_nt: TGTGCCAGCAGTTTACGCTTCGGTGACGAGCAGTACTTC; cdr3_aa: CASSLRFGDEQYF
clone_size: once; j_call: TRBJ2-3; d_call: NA; v_call: TRBV5-6; cdr3_nt: TGTGCCAGCAGCTTCCCCACCGGGAGCACAGATACGCAGTATTTT; cdr3_aa: CASSFPTGSTDTQYF
clone_size: once; j_call: TRBJ1-5; d_call: NA; v_call: TRBV29-1; cdr3_nt: TGCAGCGTGGCCAGGGCAGGCCTGGATCAGCCCCAGCATTTT; cdr3_aa: CSVARAGLDQPQHF
clone_size: NA; j_call: TRBJ2-1; d_call: NA; v_call: TRBV19; cdr3_nt: TGTGCCAGTAGTTCACCCGGGCCATACAATGAGCAGTTCTTC; cdr3_aa: CASSSPGPYNEQFF
clone_size: NA; j_call: TRBJ1-1; d_call: NA; v_call: TRBV11-2; cdr3_nt: TGTGCCAGCAGCTTAGATGTGGCCCTCTTAGCTTTCTTT; cdr3_aa: CASSLDVALLAFF
clone_size: NA; j_call: TRBJ2-1; d_call: NA; v_call: TRBV20-1; cdr3_nt: TGCAGTGCTAGACGTCCTCTTATTGCTACAGATTACAATGAGCAGTTTTTC; cdr3_aa: CSARRPLIATDYNEQFF
clone_size: once; j_call: TRBJ2-5; d_call: NA; v_call: TRBV29-1; cdr3_nt: TGCAGCGCGTACAATCGTGCGGAGACCCAGTACTTC; cdr3_aa: CSAYNRAETQYF
clone_size: NA; j_call: TRBJ2-7; d_call: NA; v_call: TRBV29-1; cdr3_nt: TGCAGCGTTGAGGGAGTAAGCTCCTACGAGCAGTACTTC; cdr3_aa: CSVEGVSSYEQYF
clone_size: few; j_call: TRBJ2-7; d_call: NA; v_call: TRBV29-1; cdr3_nt: TGCAGCGTTGCTCCTCACGGTCTGGGGGACGAGCAGTACTTC; cdr3_aa: CSVAPHGLGDEQYF
clone_size: NA; j_call: TRBJ1-2; d_call: NA; v_call: TRBV15; cdr3_nt: TGTGCCACCAGCAGAGATCCAGGCGAAGGCTACACCTTC; cdr3_aa: CATSRDPGEGYTF
clone_size: NA; j_call: TRBJ1-5; d_call: NA; v_call: TRBV19; cdr3_nt: TGTGCCAGTAGTATGGGAGCAGGGCAAAATCAGCCCCAGCATTTT; cdr3_aa: CASSMGAGQNQPQHF
clone_size: NA; j_call: TRBJ1-1; d_call: NA; v_call: TRBV19; cdr3_nt: TGTGCCAGCAGGACTTGGGCGGGAACTTTCTTT; cdr3_aa: CASRTWAGTFF
clone_size: few; j_call: TRBJ2-7; d_call: TRBD1; v_call: TRBV5-1; cdr3_nt: TGCGCCAGCAGGAGGGACAGGGACACCTACGAGCAGTACTTC; cdr3_aa: CASRRDRDTYEQYF
clone_size: NA; j_call: TRBJ2-1; d_call: NA; v_call: TRBV27; cdr3_nt: TGTGCCAGCAGGCATCTCCTAGGGGGTAGCGATGAGCAGTTCTTC; cdr3_aa: CASRHLLGGSDEQFF
clone_size: NA; j_call: TRBJ1-5; d_call: TRBD1; v_call: TRBV12-3/TRBV12-4; cdr3_nt: TGTGCCAGCAGTCCCAAGGGACAGGGCGGCAATCAGCCCCAGCATTTT; cdr3_aa: CASSPKGQGGNQPQHF
clone_size: NA; j_call: TRBJ1-2; d_call: NA; v_call: TRBV7-8; cdr3_nt: TGTGCCAGCAGCCGACCCGACAGCGAAAGGGGTGGCTACACCTTC; cdr3_aa: CASSRPDSERGGYTF
clone_size: NA; j_call: TRBJ1-5; d_call: TRBD1; v_call: TRBV12-3/TRBV12-4; cdr3_nt: TGTGCCAGCAGTTCATACGGGACAGTTTATAGCAATCAGCCCCAGCATTTT; cdr3_aa: CASSSYGTVYSNQPQHF
clone_size: few; j_call: TRBJ1-2; d_call: TRBD1; v_call: TRBV29-1; cdr3_nt: TGCAGCGTTTCCCCGGAGGGACAGGGAGGTGGCTACACCTTC; cdr3_aa: CSVSPEGQGGGYTF
clone_size: NA; j_call: TRBJ2-2; d_call: NA; v_call: TRBV21-1; cdr3_nt: TGTGCCAGCGCAGGGACAACGAACACCGGGGAGCTGTTTTTT; cdr3_aa: CASAGTTNTGELFF
clone_size: once; j_call: TRBJ2-5; d_call: NA; v_call: TRBV5-1; cdr3_nt: TGCGCCAGCAGTTCCGCGGCCTGGGATGGTGGGACCCAGTACTTC; cdr3_aa: CASSSAAWDGGTQYF
clone_size: NA; j_call: TRBJ2-5; d_call: TRBD1; v_call: TRBV6-5; cdr3_nt: TGTGCCACCGCGGGCGGGACAGGGGAAGAGACCCAGTACTTC; cdr3_aa: CATAGGTGEETQYF
clone_size: NA; j_call: TRBJ2-7; d_call: NA; v_call: TRBV15; cdr3_nt: TGTGCCACCAGCAGAGATCTCGCGCGGGAACAGTACTTC; cdr3_aa: CATSRDLAREQYF
clone_size: NA; j_call: TRBJ2-7; d_call: TRBD2; v_call: TRBV29-1; cdr3_nt: TGCAGCGCCACGAGGGAGGGCCACTCCTACGAGCAGTACTTC; cdr3_aa: CSATREGHSYEQYF
clone_size: NA; j_call: TRBJ1-2; d_call: TRBD1; v_call: TRBV29-1; cdr3_nt: TGCAGCGTGACACAGGGGAAAAATGGCTACACCTTC; cdr3_aa: CSVTQGKNGYTF
clone_size: NA; j_call: TRBJ2-7; d_call: NA; v_call: TRBV29-1; cdr3_nt: TGCAGCGTTGAAGACAGGGACGGCGGAGAGCAGTACTTC; cdr3_aa: CSVEDRDGGEQYF
clone_size: NA; j_call: TRBJ2-6; d_call: NA; v_call: TRBV29-1; cdr3_nt: TGCAGCGTTGCCAGCTCTGGGGCCAACGTCCTGACTTTC; cdr3_aa: CSVASSGANVLTF
clone_size: NA; j_call: TRBJ1-2; d_call: NA; v_call: TRBV2; cdr3_nt: TGTGCCAGCAGTGTCAACCGGGCCAGCAACGGCTATACCTTC; cdr3_aa: CASSVNRASNGYTF
clone_size: NA; j_call: TRBJ2-3; d_call: NA; v_call: TRBV30; cdr3_nt: TGTGCCTGGAGTAGAGGAGCAGATACGCAGTATTTT; cdr3_aa: CAWSRGADTQYF
clone_size: NA; j_call: TRBJ1-1; d_call: NA; v_call: TRBV5-4; cdr3_nt: TGTGCCAGCAGCTTCGGGGCGCGAGCTTTCTTT; cdr3_aa: CASSFGARAFF
clone_size: NA; j_call: TRBJ2-1; d_call: TRBD2; v_call: TRBV11-2; cdr3_nt: TGTGCCAGCAGCTCCGGACTAGCGGGAGCGTCTTGGGGTGAGCAGTTCTTC; cdr3_aa: CASSSGLAGASWGEQFF
clone_size: NA; j_call: TRBJ1-2; d_call: NA; v_call: TRBV29-1; cdr3_nt: TGCAGCGTTGAGTTTACAGCGCGCTACACCTTC; cdr3_aa: CSVEFTARYTF
clone_size: NA; j_call: TRBJ2-7; d_call: NA; v_call: TRBV29-1; cdr3_nt: TGCAGCGTTGAAAGGGCAGACGGGGAGCAGTACTTC; cdr3_aa: CSVERADGEQYF
clone_size: few; j_call: TRBJ2-3; d_call: NA; v_call: TRBV19; cdr3_nt: TGTGCCAGTAGTATAGGGCATGGGGGAAAGGATACGCAGTATTTT; cdr3_aa: CASSIGHGGKDTQYF
clone_size: NA; j_call: TRBJ2-3; d_call: TRBD2; v_call: TRBV20-1; cdr3_nt: TGCAGTGCTAGTCCACTAGCGGGTTCAGATACGCAGTATTTT; cdr3_aa: CSASPLAGSDTQYF
clone_size: once; j_call: TRBJ2-3; d_call: TRBD2; v_call: TRBV20-1; cdr3_nt: TGCAGTGCTAGAGATAGCGGGAGCACAGATACGCAGTATTTT; cdr3_aa: CSARDSGSTDTQYF
clone_size: few; j_call: TRBJ2-7; d_call: NA; v_call: TRBV15; cdr3_nt: TGTGCCACCAGTGGGGACTCTGACTACGAGCAGTACTTC; cdr3_aa: CATSGDSDYEQYF